This T cell receptor beta chain was recorded in a study of T cell repertoires in cytomegalovirus infection (dated by TCRdb to between 2018 and 2020). Regarding the study in general: The peptide stimulations were aimed at well-studied HLA-B-restricted epitopes as well as recently identified HLA-C-restricted CMV epitopes, whose presentation resists viral immunomodulation. The HLA type of each donor mattered for the analysis, because public TCR beta signatures pointed to carriage of CMV infection along with the matching HLA type.

The sample's treatment or condition label, decoded: in vitro stimulation with specific CMV peptide epitopes to enrich CMV-specific T cells. This clonotype has only a few counts. No antigen is known for it. No per-base quality is available; no much larger clone lies one base away. Sequencer: Illumina HiSeq 1500. TCRdb ran its own pipeline on the public reads, namely fastp trimming at Q25 and MiXCR clone calling, and kept in-frame beta chains. Identical CDR3 proteins give one entry, which carries the most common genes and DNA. The sample data list roughly 860,000 distinct CDR3 sequences, and around a third of these were observed just once. Roughly an eighth of the sample lies in the top ten. Overall study results and their limits: In the ex vivo response, HLA-C-restricted CMV-specific TCR beta clonotypes were dominant, and in two of eight donors the single most frequent clonotype came from this HLA-C-restricted group. Cumulative frequency of public TCR beta family members discriminated carriers of CMV infection plus the relevant HLA type in this cohort and an independent 352-donor cohort.

V is shortened by 4 bases, J by 5 bases, and the region joining them spans 11 bases. The germline V gene specifies SGHTA as CDR1 and FQGNSA as CDR2. There are 14 amino acids in the CDR3, from cysteine to phenylalanine inclusive. Only the CDR3 portion is preserved as DNA: 42 bases, with reading frame beginning at the first base. The clonotype originates from a human donor in good health (CMV status not recorded). Some clones in this sample may be carry-over from other donors' samples. The receptor chain draws on TRBV7-2 and TRBJ1-4; TRBD1 is perhaps the D gene, given 5 matching bases. This material consisted of cultured CD8+ T cells from PBMCs, taken from culture after CMV antigen stimulation. The CDR3 region reads CASSSSGGNEKLFF. Here is the DNA: TGTGCCAGCAGCTCCTCGGGGGGAAATGAAAAACTGTTTTTT. Here the CDR3 is joined to the reference TRBV7-2 and TRBJ1-4 genes, and the full variable domain is: GAGVSQSPSNKVTEKGKDVELRCDPISGHTALYWYRQSLGQGLEFLIYFQGNSAPDKSGLPSDRFSAERTGGSVSTLTIQRTQQEDSAVYLCASSSSGGNEKLFFGSGTQLSVL.